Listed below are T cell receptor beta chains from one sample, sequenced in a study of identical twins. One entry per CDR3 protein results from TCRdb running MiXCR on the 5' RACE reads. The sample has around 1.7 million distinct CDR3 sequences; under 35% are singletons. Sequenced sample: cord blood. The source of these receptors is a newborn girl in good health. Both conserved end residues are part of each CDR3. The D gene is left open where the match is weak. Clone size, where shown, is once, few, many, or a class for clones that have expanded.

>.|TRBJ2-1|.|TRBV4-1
TGCGCCAGCAGCCGACCTGGAGGGTCCAATGAGCAGATCTTC
CASSRPGGSNEQIF
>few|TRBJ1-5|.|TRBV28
TGTGCCAGCAGCCCGACCGACAGTTACAATCAGCCCCAGCATTTT
CASSPTDSYNQPQHF
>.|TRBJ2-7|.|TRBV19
TGTGCCAGTAGTATGGCGCAGACCCACGAGCAGTACTTC
CASSMAQTHEQYF
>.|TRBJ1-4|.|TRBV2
TGTGCCAGCAGTTCATGGACATCCGAAAAACTGTTTTTT
CASSSWTSEKLFF
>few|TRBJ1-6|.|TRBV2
TGTGCCACAGGGGCGTATAATTCACCCCTCCACTTT
CATGAYNSPLHF
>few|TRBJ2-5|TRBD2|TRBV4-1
TGCGCCAGCAGCCAAGATTTGGGCTCTATAGCGGGCGAGACCCAGTACTTC
CASSQDLGSIAGETQYF
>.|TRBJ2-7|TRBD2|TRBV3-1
TGTGCCAGCAGCCACCTCGGGGGGGGAGCCTACGAGCAGTACTTC
CASSHLGGGAYEQYF
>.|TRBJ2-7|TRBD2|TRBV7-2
TGCGCCAGCAGCGACGCGGGAGCCGTTTACGAGCAGTACTTC
CASSDAGAVYEQYF
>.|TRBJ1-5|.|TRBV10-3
TGTGCCATCAGTGAGGTAACAGGGCGTCAGCCCCAGCATTTT
CAISEVTGRQPQHF
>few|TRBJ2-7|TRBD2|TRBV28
TGTGCCAGCAGTTTTCCCGGACTAGCGGGAGGGACCTACGAGCAGTACTTC
CASSFPGLAGGTYEQYF
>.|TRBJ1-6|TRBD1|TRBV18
TGTGCCAGCTCACACCACAGGGGGTTGAGGAATTCACCCCTCCACTTT
CASSHHRGLRNSPLHF
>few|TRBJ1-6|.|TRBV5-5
TGTGCTAGCAGCTTGGGGCGTGTGGATTATTCACCCCTCCACTTT
CASSLGRVDYSPLHF
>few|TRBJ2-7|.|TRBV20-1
TGCAGTGCCACTGGGACTCTCTACGAGCAGTACTTC
CSATGTLYEQYF
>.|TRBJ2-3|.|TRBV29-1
TGCAGCGTTGCCCCCGGGGTCACAGATACGCAGTATTTT
CSVAPGVTDTQYF
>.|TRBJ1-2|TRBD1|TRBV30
TGTGCCTGGAGTGCGGGACAGTTTCCCGGCTACACCTTC
CAWSAGQFPGYTF
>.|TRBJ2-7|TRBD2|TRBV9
TGTGCCAGCAGCGTAGCTAGCGGGGGGGCCAGCTCCTACAATGAGCAGTACTTC
CASSVASGGASSYNEQYF
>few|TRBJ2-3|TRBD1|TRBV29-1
TGCAGCGCCTCGATGGGGACAGGGGCTAGCACAGATACGCAGTATTTT
CSASMGTGASTDTQYF
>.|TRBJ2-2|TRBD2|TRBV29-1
TGCAGCGTTTCCCCTAGCGGGAGGGAGACCGGGGAGCTGTTTTTT
CSVSPSGRETGELFF
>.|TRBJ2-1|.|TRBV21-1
TGTGCCAGCAGCACGCTAGCGGGGGGGCCCTACAATGAGCAGTTCTTC
CASSTLAGGPYNEQFF
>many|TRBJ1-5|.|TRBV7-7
TGTGCTAGCAGCTTAGACAGCGATCAGCCCCAGCATTTT
CASSLDSDQPQHF
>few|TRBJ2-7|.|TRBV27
TGTGCCAGCTGCCCCGTTCGGCAGGGGGGTATCTACGAGCAGTACTTC
CASCPVRQGGIYEQYF
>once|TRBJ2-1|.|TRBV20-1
TGCAGTGCTAGAGATCGGGAGAGGGCTTACAATGAGCAGTTCTTC
CSARDRERAYNEQFF
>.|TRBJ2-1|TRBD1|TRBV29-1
TGCAGCGCCAAACAGGGGCGGAGGAACTACAATGAGCAGTTCTTC
CSAKQGRRNYNEQFF
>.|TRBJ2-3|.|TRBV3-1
TGTGCCAGCAGCCAAGATACCGGGACTGGCACAGATACGCAGTATTTT
CASSQDTGTGTDTQYF
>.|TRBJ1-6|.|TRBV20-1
TGCAGTGCTTCCCGGGACGGCAATTCACCCCTCCACTTT
CSASRDGNSPLHF
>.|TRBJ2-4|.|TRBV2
TGTGCCAGCAGTGCGGACCGGTTCAAAAACATTCAGTACTTC
CASSADRFKNIQYF
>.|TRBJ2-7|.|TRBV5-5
TGTGCCAGCAGCCACGGACAGTTCTCCTACGAGCAGTACTTC
CASSHGQFSYEQYF
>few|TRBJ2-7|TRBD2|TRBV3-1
TGTGCCAGCAGCCAAGTGATGACGGGAGGGCCGTATGAGCAGTACTTC
CASSQVMTGGPYEQYF
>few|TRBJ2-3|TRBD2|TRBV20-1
TGCAGTGCTAGTTCTGGGCTAGCGGGAGGAACGAGATTACGCACAGATACGCAGTATTTT
CSASSGLAGGTRLRTDTQYF
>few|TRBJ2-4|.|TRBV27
TGTGCCAGCAGTTTCGGGACCAATGTGGACATTCAGTACTTC
CASSFGTNVDIQYF
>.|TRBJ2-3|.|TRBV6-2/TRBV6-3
TGTGCCAGCAGCTCTCTTATGGGACTGTATGGAACAGATACGCAGTATTTT
CASSSLMGLYGTDTQYF
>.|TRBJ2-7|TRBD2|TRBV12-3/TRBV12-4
TGTGCCAGCAGTCCCCTGCGGACTAGCGGCCCCTACAATGAGCAGTACTTC
CASSPLRTSGPYNEQYF
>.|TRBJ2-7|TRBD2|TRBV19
TGTGCCAGCAAGAGCGGGGGTGCCTACAATGAGCAGTACTTC
CASKSGGAYNEQYF